This T cell receptor beta chain was recorded in a study of blood T cell repertoires in COVID-19. Authors' methods: Estimation of nucleated cell counts relied on the amplification of reference gene primers. Sequencing used immunoSEQ multiplex PCR; TCRdb keeps in-frame clones, though not all of them. That table furnishes V, J and clone size, whereas the DNA furnished D and trimming. This sample has more than 75,000 clones, with roughly four fifths found just once. In germline, CDR1 is SGHRS, CDR2 YFSETQ. V shed 4 bases and J 8 bases; nucleotides not matched to a gene: 14. This CDR3 has 15 residues. V and J are TRBV5-1 and TRBJ1-2; 7 bases match TRBD1. The clonotype was recovered from a human donor in a cohort sampled during active COVID-19. The material sequenced was peripheral blood. CDR3 bases: TGCGCCAGCAGCCCAAGGCCCGACAGGGAGTACGGCTACACCTTC. Translated: CASSPRPDREYGYTF.